These 24 T cell receptor beta chains originate from one sample sequenced in a study of blood T cell repertoires in COVID-19. Produced via immunoSEQ multiplex PCR; TCRdb's table is partial and in-frame only. The table lists approximately 330,000 clones, 85% to 90% of them singletons. Sequenced: PBMCs or T cells enriched from blood (not recorded which). The receptors come from a woman in her 30s who had recovered from COVID-19.

The chain recombines TRBV28 with TRBJ2-3; 9 bases are a match to TRBD2. Germline CDR1 MDHEN, CDR2 SYDVKM. The V segment lost 3 bases and the J segment 4 bases; nucleotides outside the gene matches: 8. The CDR3 spans 16 residues. CDR3 nucleotide sequence: TGTGCCAGCAGTTTCATAAGACTAGCGGATCCAGATACGCAGTATTTT. Residues: CASSFIRLADPDTQYF.

The CDR3 DNA sequence: TGTGCCAGCAGTGGAGGAGGTGGCAATCAGCCCCAGCATTTT. This translates into CASSGGGGNQPQHF. The chain carries TRBV2 and TRBJ1-5, with D unresolved. The V and J ends lost 4 bases and 2 bases respectively, with 9 bases between them. In germline, CDR1 is SNHLY, CDR2 FYNNEI. The CDR3 is 14 residues long. Complete variable domain (other parts from reference TRBV2 and TRBJ1-5): EPEVTQTPSHQVTQMGQEVILRCVPISNHLYFYWYRQILGQKVEFLVSFYNNEISEKSEIFDDQFSVERPDGSNFTLKIRSTKLEDSAMYFCASSGGGGNQPQHFGDGTRLSIL.

The chain combines TRBV5-1 with TRBJ1-1, with TRBD1 identical over 7 bases. Germline V gives CDR1 SGHRS, CDR2 YFSETQ. The J segment lost 2 bases and the V segment lost 1 base, leaving 14 bases of the junction unmatched. CDR3 size: 18 residues. The CDR3 DNA is TGCGCCAGCAGCTTGAGCACCCCCGGGACAGAGCCCAACACTGAAGCTTTCTTT. It codes for CASSLSTPGTEPNTEAFF.

This clone appeared a single time. The chain carries TRBV7-2 and TRBJ2-1; no reliable D call. The CDR3 totals 15 residues. V lost 1 base and J lost 0, with 7 bases in between. Per the germline V gene, CDR1 is SGHTA and CDR2 is FQGNSA. In DNA form, the CDR3 reads TGTGCCAGCAGCTTAGACCCGAGCTCCTACAATGAGCAGTTCTTC. Translation: CASSLDPSSYNEQFF.

The CDR3 DNA follows: TGTGCCAGCAGTTTTGATCCCAGGGGGCGTGTGACTGAAGCTTTCTTT. Translating gives CASSFDPRGRVTEAFF. V usage is TRBV28 and J usage is TRBJ1-1; 8 bases agree with TRBD1. From germline, CDR1 is MDHEN and CDR2 SYDVKM. The CDR3 runs 16 residues. After removal of 3 bases from V and 5 bases from J, the junction contained 11 bases not matched to a gene. The full variable domain, completed using reference TRBV28 and TRBJ1-1, is DVKVTQSSRYLVKRTGEKVFLECVQDMDHENMFWYRQDPGLGLRLIYFSYDVKMKEKGDIPEGYSVSREKKERFSLILESASTNQTSMYLCASSFDPRGRVTEAFFGQGTRLTVV.

J is TRBJ1-2 and V is TRBV15, with unresolved D. Germline loops: CDR1 LNHNV, CDR2 YYDKDF (reference sequence). V lost 3 bases and J lost 3, with 17 bases in between. The CDR3 has 16 residues. The CDR3 DNA is TGTGCCACCAGCAGTAGCTACCTAGAGTCGTACTATGGCTACACCTTC. As protein: CATSSSYLESYYGYTF.

The rearrangement uses TRBV30 and TRBJ2-1, with D perhaps TRBD2 (5 bases). Trimming took off 0 bases at V and 0 bases at J, with 12 bases between the two ends. The CDR3 totals 16 residues. Per germline, CDR1 GTSNPN and CDR2 SVGIG (reference sequence). DNA of the CDR3: TGTGCCTGGAGTGTACTAGGAGCGGACTCCTACAATGAGCAGTTCTTC. Translation gives CAWSVLGADSYNEQFF.

This clone is a singleton in its sample. The chain combines TRBV4-1 with TRBJ2-2, with D perhaps matching TRBD2 (5 bases). The CDR3 sequence is 16 residues long. Trimming stripped 2 bases from V and 6 bases from J, with 16 bases between. Germline V gives CDR1 MGHRA, CDR2 YSYEKL. CDR3 nucleotides: TGCGCCAGCAGCCAATTAACGCGGACTCGCTCCGGGGAGCTGTTTTTT. Translated, it gives CASSQLTRTRSGELFF.

This CDR3 is CASSLRGPSFTEAFF. The CDR3 DNA reads TGCGCCAGCAGCTTGAGGGGGCCGTCGTTCACTGAAGCTTTCTTT. The V gene is TRBV5-1, the J gene TRBJ1-1, with 7 bases matching TRBD1. CDR3 size: 15 residues. CDR1 is SGHRS, CDR2 YFSETQ, per germline. V trimming: 1 base; J trimming: 4 bases; junction bases outside the gene matches: 7. Full variable domain (missing parts from reference TRBV5-1 and TRBJ1-1): KAGVTQTPRYLIKTRGQQVTLSCSPISGHRSVSWYQQTPGQGLQFLFEYFSETQRNKGNFPGRFSGRQFSNSRSEMNVSTLELGDSALYLCASSLRGPSFTEAFFGQGTRLTVV.

The chain is built from TRBV30 and TRBJ1-1; 7 positions agree with TRBD1. The V and J ends lost 0 bases and 5 bases, in that order; junction bases with no gene match: 6. The length of the CDR3 is 14 residues. Germline assignment: CDR1 GTSNPN and CDR2 SVGIG (reference sequence). CDR3 loop: CAWSVSGGVTEAFF. DNA of the CDR3: TGTGCCTGGAGTGTATCAGGGGGAGTGACTGAAGCTTTCTTT.

V usage is TRBV4-1 and J usage is TRBJ2-5; TRBD1 matches at 7 bases. With V trimmed by 3 bases and J by 4 bases, 8 bases remained unmatched. CDR3 length: 15 residues. Germline loops: CDR1 MGHRA, CDR2 YSYEKL. This CDR3 is CASSQDRGLGETQYF. In DNA, the CDR3 is TGCGCCAGCAGCCAGGATAGGGGGCTCGGAGAGACCCAGTACTTC.

The gene calls are TRBV21-1 and TRBJ2-1; TRBD2 was called by the table and not checked on the DNA. TRBV21-1 is labeled a pseudogene. The CDR3 consists of 19 residues. CDR3 nucleotide sequence: TGTGCCAGCAGCAAACCCCAAGAGACTAGCGGGAGGTGGGGCAATGAGCAGTTCTTC. Amino acids: CASSKPQETSGRWGNEQFF.

The chain links TRBV7-8 to TRBJ1-4; perhaps TRBD1 as D (6 bases). The germline gives CDR1 SGHVS, CDR2 FQNEAQ. The CDR3 extends over 18 amino acids. V lost 6 bases and J 8 bases, leaving 28 bases between the germline ends. In nucleotides, the CDR3 is TGTGCCAGCAGTCAATACCAGGGGCGGCGACAGCTGGGGGAAAAACTGTTTTTT. This encodes CASSQYQGRRQLGEKLFF.

This chain joins TRBV28 and TRBJ1-5; no reliable D call. Trimming shortened V by 3 bases and J by 6 bases, and 3 bases separated the two germline ends. The CDR3 is 11 amino acids. Germline V gene data show CDR1 as MDHEN and CDR2 as SYDVKM. CDR3: CASSLRQPQHF. Written as DNA, the CDR3 is TGTGCCAGCAGTTTGCGTCAGCCCCAGCATTTT.

This clone was observed once. The rearrangement joins TRBV10-1 to TRBJ1-5; D gene unclear. Germline V lookup: CDR1 WNHNN, CDR2 SYGVQD (reference sequence). V was shortened by 5 bases and J by 3 bases, with 11 bases between the two germline ends. The CDR3 loop spans 14 amino acids. CDR3 region: CASSFSGNNQPQHF. In nucleotides, the CDR3 is TGCGCCAGCAGTTTTTCCGGGAACAATCAGCCCCAGCATTTT.

The chain employs TRBV27 and TRBJ1-2; 7 nucleotides agree with TRBD1. Looked up from germline, CDR1 is MNHEY and CDR2 is SMNVEV (reference sequence). The CDR3 runs 15 residues. V was pared by 4 bases and J by 0 bases, with 5 bases of the junction left unmatched. CDR3 amino acids: CASSSGQRANYGYTF. The DNA of the CDR3 is TGTGCCAGCAGTTCGGGACAGAGGGCTAACTATGGCTACACCTTC.

The chain combines TRBV6-5 with TRBJ1-5; TRBD1 matches 9 bases. The junction had 6 bases not matched to a gene; V was cut back by 6 bases and J by 6 bases. The CDR3 length is 14 residues. Germline V lookup: CDR1 MNHEY, CDR2 SVGAGI. CDR3 nucleotides: TGTGCCAGCAGCCGCAGACAGGGGGGTCAGCCCCAGCATTTT. It codes for CASSRRQGGQPQHF.

The J gene is TRBJ1-1, the V gene TRBV27, with 9 nucleotides matching TRBD1. The germline CDR1 and CDR2 sequences are MNHEY and SMNVEV (reference sequence). The CDR3 contains 14 residues. Germline trimming cut 6 bases from V and 5 bases from J; bases unmatched to any gene: 7. The CDR3 spells CASSQGQGFTEAFF. As DNA, the CDR3 is TGTGCCAGCAGCCAAGGACAGGGGTTTACTGAAGCTTTCTTT.

The genes are TRBV5-4 and TRBJ2-7; D perhaps matches TRBD1 (6 bases). From germline, CDR1 is SGHNT and CDR2 YYREEE (reference sequence). The V end was cut by 4 bases, the J end by 3 bases, with 14 bases between. The CDR3 has 14 amino acids. CDR3 nucleotide sequence: TGTGCCAGCAGCCCGACTGCAGGGGACTACGAGCAGTACTTC. Its protein is CASSPTAGDYEQYF.

The chain employs TRBV7-9 and TRBJ2-5, with D possibly TRBD2 on 6 matching bases. Trimming shortened V by 4 bases and J by 4 bases, and 16 bases separated the two germline ends. Germline V gene lookup returns CDR1 SEHNR and CDR2 FQNEAQ (reference sequence). The CDR3 runs to 15 residues. The CDR3 nucleotides are TGTGCCAGCAGCTCCCCCGGGACTCGAGGAGAGACCCAGTACTTC. Translation gives CASSSPGTRGETQYF.

Concerning this clone itself: At one of its ends the junction is not consistent with the germline gene, which may arise from a read error. The V call is TRBV6-5, the J call TRBJ1-5, with 8 bases that match TRBD1. CDR3 length equals 15 residues. Germline CDR1 MNHEY, CDR2 SVGAGI. The chain's CDR3 is CASNYRDRTFRPQHF. As DNA, the CDR3 is TGTGCCAGCAATTACCGGGACAGGACCTTTAGGCCCCAGCATTTT.

Comments on this clone: Its ends do not fully match the called genes, so a read error is possible. V and J are TRBV7-7 and TRBJ1-1; D not certain. The CDR3 spans 13 residues. Germline V gene lookup returns CDR1 SSHAT and CDR2 FNYEAQ (reference sequence). In DNA form, the CDR3 reads TGTGCTAGCAGCCAAGACATGAACACTGAAGCTTTCTTT. It codes for CASSQDMNTEAFF. Full variable domain (rest looked up from reference TRBV7-7 and TRBJ1-1): GAGVSQSPRYKVTKRGQDVTLRCDPISSHATLYWYQQALGQGPEFLTYFNYEAQPDKSGLPSDRFSAERPEGSISTLTIQRTEQRDSAMYRCASSQDMNTEAFFGQGTRLTVV.

This chain joins TRBV4-1 and TRBJ2-1; 8 bases are shared with TRBD2. J gave up 5 bases and V 3 bases, and 9 bases lay outside the gene matches. The length of the CDR3 is 16 residues. Per the germline V gene, CDR1 is MGHRA and CDR2 is YSYEKL. This CDR3 reads CASSQPLAGRHNEQFF. The CDR3 DNA sequence: TGCGCCAGCAGCCAGCCGCTAGCGGGTCGTCACAATGAGCAGTTCTTC.

The chain links TRBV25-1 to TRBJ1-1, with D possibly TRBD1 on 6 matching bases. Germline CDR1 MGHDK, CDR2 SYGVNS. The CDR3 consists of 16 residues. V was trimmed by 7 bases and J by 3 bases, leaving 21 bases between them. In DNA, the CDR3 is TGTGCCAGCACAACGACAGGCACGGTTTTTGACACTGAAGCTTTCTTT. Protein sequence: CASTTTGTVFDTEAFF.